A selection of T cell receptor beta chains follows, all from one sample in a study of early stage breast cancer tumors. Method: immunoSEQ multiplex PCR; TCRdb's copy keeps in-frame clones and lacks some. The sample lists about 24,000 clones, less than 75% occurring once. The sequenced sample was breast tumor tissue. Source of these receptors: a person in their 60s with breast cancer. Both conserved end residues are part of each CDR3. D genes are given only for firm matches. Clone size, where shown, is once, few, many, or a class for clones that have expanded.

>TRBJ1-3|TRBV6-5|NA|TRBD1
TGTGCCAGCAGCCACCAGACAGGGGGGTTGGACACCATATATTTT
CASSHQTGGLDTIYF
>TRBJ2-7|TRBV29-1|NA|NA
TGCAGCGTTGCCGTAGGAGGCTACGAGCAGTACTTC
CSVAVGGYEQYF
>TRBJ2-7|TRBV28|once|TRBD1
TGTGCCAGCAGAGGACAGGGTGGCACCTACGAGCAGTACTTC
CASRGQGGTYEQYF
>TRBJ1-1|TRBV23-1|NA|TRBD1
TGCGCCAGCAGCCACGAGGACAGGGGGAGGCTAACTGAAGCTTTCTTT
CASSHEDRGRLTEAFF
>TRBJ1-5|TRBV27|NA|NA
TGTGCCAGCAGTTCCGACAGGAATCAGCCCCAGCATTTT
CASSSDRNQPQHF
>TRBJ1-2|TRBV18|NA|NA
TGTGCCAGCTCACTCGGACAGAACTATGGCTACACCTTC
CASSLGQNYGYTF
>TRBJ2-2|TRBV7-2|NA|NA
TGTGCCAGCAGCTTCTTCGAGCCCGCGAACACCGGGGAGCTGTTTTTT
CASSFFEPANTGELFF
>TRBJ1-1|TRBV4-3|NA|TRBD1
TGCGCCAGCAGCCCCGGACAGGGATTCCTGAACACTGAAGCTTTCTTT
CASSPGQGFLNTEAFF
>TRBJ1-1|TRBV5-1|NA|NA
TGCGCCAGCAGCTTGATACCCGCGACAGCTGAAGCTTTCTTT
CASSLIPATAEAFF
>TRBJ2-1|TRBV2|NA|TRBD2
TGTGCCAGCGCCGCGGGACTAGCGGGTAATGAGCAGTTCTTC
CASAAGLAGNEQFF
>TRBJ2-7|TRBV5-1|NA|TRBD2
TGCGCCAGCAGCTTGGTTAGGGGACTAGCGGCTTACGAGCAGTACTTC
CASSLVRGLAAYEQYF
>TRBJ2-5|TRBV5-1|NA|NA
TGCGCCAGCAGCTTGGTCGGGGAGGTGACCCAGTACTTC
CASSLVGEVTQYF
>TRBJ1-1|TRBV2|NA|NA
TGTGCCAGCAGCCGAAACAGGTTAGCGAACACTGAAGCTTTCTTT
CASSRNRLANTEAFF
>TRBJ2-3|TRBV7-9|few|TRBD2
TGTGCCAGCAGTTTTCGCGCGGGACTAGTGGATACGCAGTATTTT
CASSFRAGLVDTQYF
>TRBJ2-3|TRBV11-2|NA|TRBD2
TGTGCCAGCAGCCCAGCAGTGAGCGGGAGGGGGAGGGATACGCAGTATTTT
CASSPAVSGRGRDTQYF
>TRBJ1-1|TRBV14|few|NA
TGTGCCAGCAGCCAGGACAGCCCTGAAGCTTTCTTT
CASSQDSPEAFF
>TRBJ2-7|TRBV5-1|NA|NA
TGCGCCAGCAGCAGCTGGATAGGAGGGAGCCGTTACGAGCAGTACTTC
CASSSWIGGSRYEQYF
>TRBJ2-7|TRBV18|NA|TRBD1
TGTGCCAGCTCACCAGGACAGGGGTTCTCCTACGAGCAGTACTTC
CASSPGQGFSYEQYF
>TRBJ1-5|TRBV6-5|NA|TRBD1
TGTGCCAGTCTACAGGGGGCGGCGGGCAATCAGCCCCAGCATTTT
CASLQGAAGNQPQHF
>TRBJ1-5|TRBV30|once|TRBD1
TGTGCCTGGAGTCCGGGACAGGTTAGCAATCAGCCCCAGCATTTT
CAWSPGQVSNQPQHF
>TRBJ1-4|TRBV28|few|NA
TGTGCCAGCAGTCCGGGGGGCAGTTGGGAAAAACTGTTTTTT
CASSPGGSWEKLFF
>TRBJ2-7|TRBV4-3|NA|NA
TGCGCCAGCAGCCAAGAAGTTGCAGTCGGAGGCTACGAGCAGTACTTC
CASSQEVAVGGYEQYF
>TRBJ2-1|TRBV7-2|NA|TRBD2
TGTGCCAGCAGCTTCACGCTAGCGGGAGAAAGGTACAATGAGCAGTTCTTC
CASSFTLAGERYNEQFF
>TRBJ1-1|TRBV19|NA|TRBD1
TGTGCCAGTAGGAGACAGGGGGGCACTGAAGCTTTCTTT
CASRRQGGTEAFF
>TRBJ2-3|TRBV5-4|NA|TRBD2
TGTGCCAGCAGCCCCGGGACTAGCCCGGATACGCAGTATTTT
CASSPGTSPDTQYF
>TRBJ2-5|TRBV7-9|NA|TRBD2
TGTGCCAGCAGCCCCGGGACTAGCGGGAGGACGTACCAAGAGACCCAGTACTTC
CASSPGTSGRTYQETQYF
>TRBJ1-2|TRBV7-3|NA|TRBD1
TGTGCCAGCAGCACCGGGACAGGGGTGAACTATGGCTACACCTTC
CASSTGTGVNYGYTF
>TRBJ1-2|TRBV27|medium-sized|NA
TGTGCCAGCGCCCAGGGCGGACAAAACTATGGCTACACCTTC
CASAQGGQNYGYTF
>TRBJ2-1|TRBV7-8|once|NA
TGTGCCAGCAGACTCCTTGGCGGGCCCTCCTACAATGAGCAGTTCTTC
CASRLLGGPSYNEQFF
>TRBJ2-1|TRBV5-4|NA|NA
TGTGCCAGCAGCTCACCAGCAGGGGCGGGAGAGCTCTTC
CASSSPAGAGELF
>TRBJ1-2|TRBV5-1|few|TRBD1
TGCGCCAGCAGCCCCGCGGGACAGTCTGTGCCGGGGAACTATGGCTACACCTTC
CASSPAGQSVPGNYGYTF
>TRBJ2-5|TRBV7-8|NA|TRBD1
TGTGCCAGCAGCTTAGCTACGCTCGGGACAGCCAAAGGGACCCAGTACTTC
CASSLATLGTAKGTQYF
>TRBJ2-5|TRBV2|few|NA
TGTGCCAGCAGTGAGGTTGGGAGCGTACAAGAGACCCAGTACTTC
CASSEVGSVQETQYF
>TRBJ1-2|TRBV30|few|TRBD1
TGTGCCTGGAGTCCCCGGGGACAGGGAAACTATGGCTACACCTTC
CAWSPRGQGNYGYTF
>TRBJ2-7|TRBV9|NA|TRBD2
TGTGCCAGCAGCGTAGTAGCGGGAGTAGGAGAGCAGTACTTC
CASSVVAGVGEQYF
>TRBJ2-7|TRBV6-1|once|TRBD1
TGTGCCAGCAGACCGGGACAGGTTTCCTACGAGCAGTACTTC
CASRPGQVSYEQYF
>TRBJ2-7|TRBV21-1|NA|NA
TGTGCCAGCAGCCTGGGACTAGCGGGAGTTTACGAGCAGTACTTC
CASSLGLAGVYEQYF